This paragraph covers one TCR beta chain sequence. Molecular barcoding with unique molecular identifiers was used for the TCRbeta library. Each CDR3 protein gets one entry after TCRdb re-called the PCR reads with MiXCR. The sample contains hundreds of thousands of distinct CDR3 sequences, about 14% of which appear only once. The sample originates from a study of T-cell reconstitution after alpha-beta-depleted transplantation in children. With 10 bases removed from V and 4 bases from J, the gap between germline ends came to 19 bases. The CDR3 spans 14 residues. The genes are TRBV12-3 or TRBV12-4 and TRBJ1-1; D is perhaps TRBD1 (5 bases). The input for sequencing was PBMCs, taken from the stem cell graft. This TCR came from a human donor who donated a stem cell graft to a child with Fanconi anemia. The CDR3 DNA is TGTGCCACGGCGGGGGACGTAGGGAGCACTGAAGCTTTCTTT. Protein sequence: CATAGDVGSTEAFF.